In its sample, the clone carrying this TCR beta chain was seen a few times. The data belong to a study of blood T cell repertoires in COVID-19. Losses at the gene ends were 2 bases for V and 7 bases for J; bases not matched to a gene: 7. This CDR3 contains 15 residues. From germline, CDR1 is LNHNV and CDR2 YYDKDF (reference sequence). Produced via immunoSEQ multiplex PCR; TCRdb's table is partial and in-frame only. The data hold under 250,000 clones, with under 90% observed a single time. The receptor was isolated from a woman aged 45-59 years with acute COVID-19. Material for sequencing was PBMCs or T cells enriched from blood (not recorded which). The rearrangement uses TRBV15 and TRBJ1-4; 7 bases agree with TRBD1. The CDR3 DNA is TGTGCCACCAGCAGATTGTCGACAGGGAGTGAAAAACTGTTTTTT. Protein sequence: CATSRLSTGSEKLFF.